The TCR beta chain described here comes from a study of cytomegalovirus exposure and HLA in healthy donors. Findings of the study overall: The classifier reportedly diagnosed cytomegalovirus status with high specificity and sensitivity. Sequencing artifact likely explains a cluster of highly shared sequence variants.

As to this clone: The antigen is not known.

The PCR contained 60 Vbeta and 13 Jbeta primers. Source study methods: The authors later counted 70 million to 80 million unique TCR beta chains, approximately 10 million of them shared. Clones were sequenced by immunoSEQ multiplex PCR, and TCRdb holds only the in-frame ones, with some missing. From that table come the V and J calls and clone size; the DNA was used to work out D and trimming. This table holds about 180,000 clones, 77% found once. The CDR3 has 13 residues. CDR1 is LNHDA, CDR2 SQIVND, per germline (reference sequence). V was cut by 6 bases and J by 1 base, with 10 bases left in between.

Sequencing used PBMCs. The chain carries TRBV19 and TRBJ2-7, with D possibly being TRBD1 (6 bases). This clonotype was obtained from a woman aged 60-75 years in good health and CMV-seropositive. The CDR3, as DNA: TGTGCCAGTAGCCTTACAGGGTCCTACGAGCAGTACTTC. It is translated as CASSLTGSYEQYF.